This T cell receptor (beta chain) stems from a study of T cells in narcolepsy. Produced via immunoSEQ multiplex PCR; TCRdb's table is partial and in-frame only. The data show around 24,000 clones, more than 75% seen once. J gave up 12 bases and V 4 bases, and 9 bases lay outside the gene matches. From germline, CDR1 is SQVTM and CDR2 ANQGSEA. CDR3 length: 15 residues. The receptor comes from a human donor in good health. The sequencing sample was made of memory (CD45RA-) CD4+ T cells from blood. The rearrangement joins TRBV29-1 to TRBJ2-1, with TRBD2 matching 16 bases. CDR3 region: CSVAPGTSGGAGQFF. The CDR3 region has the DNA TGCAGCGTTGCTCCGGGGACTAGCGGGGGGGCAGGGCAGTTCTTC.